This T cell receptor (beta chain) originates from a study of regulatory T cells in long-lasting Graves disease. Through Arm-PCR of CDR3 regions and iRepertoire HTBI primers, TCR beta libraries were built. TCRdb reprocessed the multiplex PCR reads with MiXCR, giving one entry per CDR3 protein. This table has some 490,000 distinct CDR3 sequences, about 12% appearing once. CDR1 is SGHTA, CDR2 FQGNSA, per germline. Trimming stripped 5 bases from V and 3 bases from J, with 14 bases between. The CDR3 sequence is 14 residues long. Stated time point: newly diagnosed GD, antithyroid drugs for less than 3 months. Scientists built the TCR library using RNA that was extracted from PBMCs. This same sample was also part of a study on T cells in Graves' hyperthyroidism and ophthalmopathy. From that report: Not enrolled were patients with uncontrolled infection, other autoimmune disease, pregnancy or lactation. TCR CDR3 underwent first-round RT-PCR with the HTBI primer set.

Sequenced here: peripheral blood mononuclear cells (PBMCs), sampled at new diagnosis, from a patient treated with antithyroid drugs. This TCR was recovered from a woman in her twenties or thirties with Graves disease. This rearrangement joins TRBV7-2 to TRBJ2-7; D may be TRBD2 (6 bases). The CDR3 bases are TGTGCCAGCAGCCCCGGGGGAGTTCTCTACGAGCAGTACTTC. Its translation is CASSPGGVLYEQYF.